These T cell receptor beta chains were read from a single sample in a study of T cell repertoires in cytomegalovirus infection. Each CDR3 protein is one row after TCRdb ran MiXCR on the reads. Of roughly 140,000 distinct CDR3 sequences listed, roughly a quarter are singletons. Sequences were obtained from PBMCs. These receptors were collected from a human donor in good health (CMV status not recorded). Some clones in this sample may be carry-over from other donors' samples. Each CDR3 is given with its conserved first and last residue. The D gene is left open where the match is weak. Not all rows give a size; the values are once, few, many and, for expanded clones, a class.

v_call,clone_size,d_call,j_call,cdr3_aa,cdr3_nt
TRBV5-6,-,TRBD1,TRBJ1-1,CASSSLGTGMNTEAFF,TGTGCCAGCAGCTCCCTGGGGACAGGCATGAACACTGAAGCTTTCTTT
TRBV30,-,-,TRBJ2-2,CAWRWGYTGELFF,TGTGCCTGGAGGTGGGGGTACACCGGGGAGCTGTTTTTT
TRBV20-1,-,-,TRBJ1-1,CSAPTPNTEAFF,TGCAGTGCCCCCACACCGAACACTGAAGCTTTCTTT
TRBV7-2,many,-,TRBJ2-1,CASSLAVELPPYNEQFF,TGTGCCAGCAGCTTAGCTGTCGAATTACCACCATACAATGAGCAGTTCTTC
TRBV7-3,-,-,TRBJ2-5,CASSYGAGETQYF,TGTGCCAGCAGCTATGGGGCTGGGGAGACCCAGTACTTC
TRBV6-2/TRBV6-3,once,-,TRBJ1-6,CASSYGRNYNSPLHF,TGTGCCAGCAGTTACGGACGGAACTATAATTCACCCCTCCACTTT
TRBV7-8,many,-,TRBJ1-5,CASSLSWESGRQPQHF,TGTGCCAGCAGCTTAAGTTGGGAGTCCGGTAGGCAGCCCCAGCATTTT
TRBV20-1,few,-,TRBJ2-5,CSARNRDLGQETQYF,TGCAGTGCTAGAAACCGGGACCTCGGGCAAGAGACCCAGTACTTC
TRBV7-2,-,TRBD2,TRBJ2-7,CASSLKLRGVDEQYF,TGTGCCAGCAGCTTAAAGTTGCGGGGGGTCGACGAGCAGTACTTC
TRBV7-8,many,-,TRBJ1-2,CASSLGSLYGYTF,TGTGCCAGCAGCTTAGGGTCCCTCTATGGCTACACCTTC
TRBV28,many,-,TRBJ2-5,CASSLGGTVETQYF,TGTGCCAGCAGTTTGGGGGGCACAGTCGAGACCCAGTACTTC
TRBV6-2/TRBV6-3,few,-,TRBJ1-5,CASCYSEAIAWSQPQHF,TGTGCCAGCTGTTACTCCGAGGCTATAGCGTGGAGTCAGCCCCAGCATTTT
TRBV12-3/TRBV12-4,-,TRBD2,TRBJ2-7,CASSLTSGGSISYEQYF,TGTGCCAGCAGTTTGACTAGCGGGGGGTCTATCTCCTACGAGCAGTACTTC
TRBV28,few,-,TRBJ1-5,CASSLGEGRYQPQHF,TGTGCCAGCAGTCTCGGTGAGGGGCGGTATCAGCCCCAGCATTTT
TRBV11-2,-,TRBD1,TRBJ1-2,CASSRRQGALTPGYTF,TGTGCCAGCAGTCGTAGACAGGGGGCCCTAACTCCTGGCTACACCTTC
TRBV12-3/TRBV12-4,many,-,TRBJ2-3,CASSPPTGADTQYF,TGTGCCAGCAGCCCCCCCACAGGAGCAGATACGCAGTATTTT
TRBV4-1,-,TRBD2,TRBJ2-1,CASSQEGSGGAVSYNEQFF,TGCGCCAGCAGCCAAGAGGGTAGCGGGGGGGCCGTATCCTACAATGAGCAGTTCTTC
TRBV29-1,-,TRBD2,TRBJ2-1,CSMTVAGGPTEQFF,TGCAGCATGACCGTAGCGGGGGGGCCGACTGAGCAGTTCTTC
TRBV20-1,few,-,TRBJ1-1,CSARLGGNTEAFF,TGCAGTGCTAGGCTCGGGGGAAATACTGAAGCTTTCTTT
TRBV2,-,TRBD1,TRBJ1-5,CASRGQYSNQPQHF,TGTGCCAGCAGGGGACAGTATAGCAATCAGCCCCAGCATTTT
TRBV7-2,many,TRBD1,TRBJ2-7,CASSLEWDRAYEQYF,TGTGCCAGCAGCTTAGAGTGGGACAGGGCCTACGAGCAGTACTTC
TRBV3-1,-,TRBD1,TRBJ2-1,CASSQEDRGQNNEQFF,TGTGCCAGCAGCCAAGAGGACAGGGGACAAAACAATGAGCAGTTCTTC
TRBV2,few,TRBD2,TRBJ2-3,CASSALLAGGDTQYF,TGTGCCAGCAGCGCCTTACTAGCGGGAGGGGATACGCAGTATTTT
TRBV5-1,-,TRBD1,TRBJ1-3,CASSGQGAGNTIYF,TGCGCCAGCAGCGGACAGGGGGCCGGAAACACCATATATTTT
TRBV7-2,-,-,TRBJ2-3,CASSLGLTGTQYF,TGTGCCAGCAGCTTAGGACTCACAGGTACGCAGTATTTT
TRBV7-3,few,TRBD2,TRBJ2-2,CASSFSGRGPGELFF,TGTGCCAGCAGCTTTAGCGGGAGGGGCCCCGGGGAGCTGTTTTTT
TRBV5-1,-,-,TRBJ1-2,CASSGFREEDYGCTF,TGCGCCAGCAGCGGGTTCCGTGAAGAAGACTATGGCTGCACCTTC
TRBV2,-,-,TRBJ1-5,CASSEALRAQPQHF,TGTGCCAGCAGTGAAGCGCTTCGGGCCCAGCCCCAGCATTTT
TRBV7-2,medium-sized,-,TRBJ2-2,CASSRGGYTGELFF,TGTGCCAGCAGCCGGGGCGGATACACCGGGGAGCTGTTTTTT
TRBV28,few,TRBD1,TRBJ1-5,CASRTNRGISNQPQHF,TGTGCCAGCAGAACAAACAGGGGAATTAGCAATCAGCCCCAGCATTTT
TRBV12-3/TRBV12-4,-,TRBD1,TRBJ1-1,CASSPETGGNAEAFF,TGTGCCAGCAGCCCCGAAACAGGGGGCAACGCTGAAGCTTTCTTT
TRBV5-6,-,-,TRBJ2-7,CASSLQGIYEQYF,TGTGCCAGCAGCTTGCAGGGGATCTACGAGCAGTACTTC
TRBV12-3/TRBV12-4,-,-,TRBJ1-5,CASSFGVIGPQHF,TGTGCCAGCAGTTTTGGGGTTATCGGGCCCCAGCATTTT
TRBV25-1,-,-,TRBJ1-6,CASSDTQGYNSPLHF,TGTGCCAGCAGTGATACACAGGGCTATAATTCACCCCTCCACTTT
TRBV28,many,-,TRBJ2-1,CASSLRRGGAYNEQFF,TGTGCCAGCAGTCTCCGAAGGGGGGGAGCCTACAATGAGCAGTTCTTC
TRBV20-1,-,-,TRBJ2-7,CSARDRRQRAYEQYF,TGCAGTGCTAGAGATAGGAGACAGAGGGCCTACGAGCAGTACTTC
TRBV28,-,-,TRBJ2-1,CATRGGVSYNEQFF,TGTGCCACCCGAGGTGGGGTTTCCTACAATGAGCAGTTCTTC
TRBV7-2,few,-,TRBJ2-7,CASSSQGLPYEQYF,TGTGCCAGCAGCTCACAGGGCTTACCCTACGAGCAGTACTTC
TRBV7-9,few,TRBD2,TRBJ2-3,CASSQTSADTQYF,TGTGCCAGCAGCCAAACTAGCGCCGATACGCAGTATTTT
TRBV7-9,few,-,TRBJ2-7,CASTHSPSQQYF,TGTGCCAGCACCCATAGTCCGTCACAGCAGTACTTC
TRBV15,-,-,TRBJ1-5,CATSDEGDVMYRPQHF,TGTGCCACCAGCGACGAGGGGGACGTCATGTATCGGCCCCAGCATTTT
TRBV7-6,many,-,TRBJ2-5,CASKARETQYF,TGTGCTTCTAAGGCGAGAGAGACCCAGTACTTC
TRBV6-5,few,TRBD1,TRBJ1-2,CASSSWDRGFEGYTF,TGTGCCAGCAGTAGTTGGGACAGGGGCTTCGAAGGCTACACCTTC
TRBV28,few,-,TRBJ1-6,CASSSMRGPGASPLHF,TGTGCCAGCAGCTCCATGAGAGGACCTGGGGCGTCACCCCTCCACTTT
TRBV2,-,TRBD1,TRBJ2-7,CASEDRDSYEQYF,TGTGCCAGCGAAGACAGGGACTCCTACGAGCAGTACTTC
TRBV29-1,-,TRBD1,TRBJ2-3,CSVQKTGADTQYF,TGCAGCGTCCAAAAGACAGGGGCAGATACGCAGTATTTT
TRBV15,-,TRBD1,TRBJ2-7,CATSRVGQGIYEQYF,TGTGCCACCAGCAGAGTAGGACAGGGTATCTACGAGCAGTACTTC
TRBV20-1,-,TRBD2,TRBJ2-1,CSASLAGSTHEQFF,TGCAGTGCTTCTCTAGCGGGGAGTACCCATGAGCAGTTCTTC
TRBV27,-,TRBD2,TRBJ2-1,CASSPGGGRAHEQFF,TGTGCCAGCAGCCCCGGGGGCGGGAGGGCCCATGAGCAGTTCTTC
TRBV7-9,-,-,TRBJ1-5,CASSLGASQPQHF,TGTGCCAGCAGCCTGGGGGCCTCTCAGCCCCAGCATTTT
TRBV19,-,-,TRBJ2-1,CASSPRGYNEQFF,TGTGCCAGTAGTCCCCGGGGTTACAATGAGCAGTTCTTC
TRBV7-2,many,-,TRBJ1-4,CASRGGKEREKLFF,TGTGCCAGTCGGGGGGGAAAAGAACGCGAAAAACTGTTTTTT
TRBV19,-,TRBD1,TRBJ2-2,CASSPGTGGFTGELFF,TGTGCCAGTAGTCCCGGGACAGGGGGTTTCACCGGGGAGCTGTTTTTT
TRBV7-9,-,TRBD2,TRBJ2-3,CASSSPTSANTDTQYF,TGTGCCAGCAGCTCACCCACTAGCGCGAACACAGATACGCAGTATTTT